This T cell receptor (beta chain) is from a study of tumor and adjacent non-tumor tissue in lung cancer. Study-level background: The patients, around 10 men and about five women, were about 31 to 76 with stage I to III disease. Broader study findings: In normal lung, the top 100 clones were significantly more dominant than in tumor.

This clonotype was counted a few times. Its matching antigen is unknown. Since a much larger clone is just one base distant, this may be a read error. Looked up from germline, CDR1 is SGHNT and CDR2 is YYREEE (reference sequence). The CDR3 extends over 15 amino acids. The germline V and J ends were trimmed by 6 bases and 5 bases, with 15 bases remaining between them. No cell sorting was done before RNA was extracted from the tissue. More than 3 cm separated this lung sample from the edge of the tumor. Donors were chemotherapy-naive, newly diagnosed lung cancer surgical patients in China, August–November 2014. The library came from three nested PCR rounds adapted from ARM-PCR protocols. TCRdb analysed the multiplex PCR reads with MiXCR anew, one entry per CDR3 protein. This table has 44,000 or so distinct CDR3 sequences, less than 70% appearing once.

This rearrangement joins TRBV5-4 to TRBJ1-6, with D maybe TRBD1 (5 bases). The sample taken for sequencing was distant non-tumor lung tissue. The sequence was obtained from a woman between 40 and 50 years old with non-small cell lung cancer. The CDR3 reads CASTSFSGNNSPLHF. CDR3 sequence (DNA): TGTGCCAGCACCTCTTTTTCAGGGAATAATTCACCCCTCCACTTT.